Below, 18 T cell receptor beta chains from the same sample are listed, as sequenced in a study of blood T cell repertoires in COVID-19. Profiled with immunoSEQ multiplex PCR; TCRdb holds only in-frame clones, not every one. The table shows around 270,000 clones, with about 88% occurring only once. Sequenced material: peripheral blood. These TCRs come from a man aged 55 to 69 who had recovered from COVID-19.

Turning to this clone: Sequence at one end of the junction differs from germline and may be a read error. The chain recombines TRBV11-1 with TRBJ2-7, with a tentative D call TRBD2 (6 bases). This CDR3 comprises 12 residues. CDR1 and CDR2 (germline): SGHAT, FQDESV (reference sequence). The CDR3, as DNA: TGTGCCAGCAGCTTAGGACAGACGGGAGTAGACTTC. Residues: CASSLGQTGVDF.

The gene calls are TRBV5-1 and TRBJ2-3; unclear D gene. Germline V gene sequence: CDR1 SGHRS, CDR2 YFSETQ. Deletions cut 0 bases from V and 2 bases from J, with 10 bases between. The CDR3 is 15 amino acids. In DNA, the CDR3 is TGCGCCAGCAGCTTGGCCCAGGAACACACAGATACGCAGTATTTT. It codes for CASSLAQEHTDTQYF.

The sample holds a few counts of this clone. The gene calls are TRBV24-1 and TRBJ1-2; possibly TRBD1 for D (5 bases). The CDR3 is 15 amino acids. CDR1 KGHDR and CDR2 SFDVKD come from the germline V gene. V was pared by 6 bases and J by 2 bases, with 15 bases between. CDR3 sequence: CATSSLQGGNYGYTF. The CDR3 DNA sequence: TGTGCCACCAGTTCTCTTCAGGGAGGGAACTATGGCTACACCTTC.

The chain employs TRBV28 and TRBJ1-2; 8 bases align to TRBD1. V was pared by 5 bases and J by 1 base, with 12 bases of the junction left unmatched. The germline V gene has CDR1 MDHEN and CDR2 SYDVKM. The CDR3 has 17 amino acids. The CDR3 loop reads CASSPPRAGQDNYGYTF. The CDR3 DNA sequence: TGTGCCAGCAGTCCCCCCCGGGCGGGACAGGATAACTATGGCTACACCTTC.

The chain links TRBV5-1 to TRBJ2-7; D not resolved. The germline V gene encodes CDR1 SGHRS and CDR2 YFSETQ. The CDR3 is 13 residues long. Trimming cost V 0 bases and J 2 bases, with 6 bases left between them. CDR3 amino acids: CASSLDIPYEQYF. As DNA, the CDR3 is TGCGCCAGCAGCTTGGACATACCCTACGAGCAGTACTTC.

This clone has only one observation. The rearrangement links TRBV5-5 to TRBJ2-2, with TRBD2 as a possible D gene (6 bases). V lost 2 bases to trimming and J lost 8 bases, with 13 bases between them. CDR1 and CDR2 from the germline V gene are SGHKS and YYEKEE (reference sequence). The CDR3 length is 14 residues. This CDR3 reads CASSFGGAIGELFF. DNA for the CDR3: TGTGCCAGCAGCTTCGGAGGGGCTATTGGGGAGCTGTTTTTT.

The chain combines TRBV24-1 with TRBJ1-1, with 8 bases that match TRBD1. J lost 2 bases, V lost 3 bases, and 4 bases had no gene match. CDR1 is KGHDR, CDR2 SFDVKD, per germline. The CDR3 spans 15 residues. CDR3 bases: TGTGCCACCAGTGATGCCAGGGGGCCAAACACTGAAGCTTTCTTT. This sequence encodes CATSDARGPNTEAFF.

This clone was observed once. CDR3 residues: CASSPFEATSGEQFF. The CDR3 region has the DNA TGTGCCAGCAGTCCATTCGAAGCGACAAGCGGTGAGCAGTTCTTC. V gene TRBV6-5 combines with J gene TRBJ2-1; maybe TRBD2 (5 bases). The CDR3 length is 15 residues. Germline V CDR1 and CDR2: MNHEY, SVGAGI. Between the trimmed V and J ends, which lost 5 bases and 9 bases, there was a span of 20 bases.

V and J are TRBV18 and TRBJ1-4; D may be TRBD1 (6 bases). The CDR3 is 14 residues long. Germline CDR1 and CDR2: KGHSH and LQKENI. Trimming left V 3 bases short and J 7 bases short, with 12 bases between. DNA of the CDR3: TGTGCCAGCTCACCCAGGGGCCAGGGTGAAAAACTGTTTTTT. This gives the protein CASSPRGQGEKLFF.

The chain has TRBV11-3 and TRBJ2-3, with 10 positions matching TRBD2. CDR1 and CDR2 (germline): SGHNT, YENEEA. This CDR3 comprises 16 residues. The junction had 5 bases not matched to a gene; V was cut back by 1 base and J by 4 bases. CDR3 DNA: TGTGCCAGCAGCTTAGTGCTAGCGGGGGCTTCAGATACGCAGTATTTT. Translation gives CASSLVLAGASDTQYF.

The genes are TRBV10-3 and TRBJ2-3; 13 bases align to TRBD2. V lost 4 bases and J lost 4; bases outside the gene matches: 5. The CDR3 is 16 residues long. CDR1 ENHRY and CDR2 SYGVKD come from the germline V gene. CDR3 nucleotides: TGTGCCATCAGTGTTGGGACTAGCGGGGTGGCAGATACGCAGTATTTT. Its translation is CAISVGTSGVADTQYF.

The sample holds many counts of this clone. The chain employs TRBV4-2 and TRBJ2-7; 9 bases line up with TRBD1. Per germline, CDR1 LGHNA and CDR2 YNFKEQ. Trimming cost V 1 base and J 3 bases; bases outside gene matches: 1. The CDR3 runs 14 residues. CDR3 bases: TGTGCCAGCAGCCAAGGGACAGGGGTCTACGAGCAGTACTTC. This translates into CASSQGTGVYEQYF.

DNA for the CDR3: TGTGCCAGCAGCGTGACTAGCGGGGGCGAGCAGTTCTTC. It codes for CASSVTSGGEQFF. This chain joins TRBV7-3 and TRBJ2-1, with 12 bases that match TRBD2. Germline loops: CDR1 SGHTA, CDR2 FQGTGA. Germline trimming cut 5 bases from V and 10 bases from J; bases unmatched to any gene: 3. The CDR3 is made up of 13 amino acids.

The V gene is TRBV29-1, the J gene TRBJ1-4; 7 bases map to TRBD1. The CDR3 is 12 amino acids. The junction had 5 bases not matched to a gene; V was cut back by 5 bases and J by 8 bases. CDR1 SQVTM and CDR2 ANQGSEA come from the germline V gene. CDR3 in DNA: TGCAGCGTTAGGGAACAGGGGGAAAAACTGTTTTTT. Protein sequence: CSVREQGEKLFF.

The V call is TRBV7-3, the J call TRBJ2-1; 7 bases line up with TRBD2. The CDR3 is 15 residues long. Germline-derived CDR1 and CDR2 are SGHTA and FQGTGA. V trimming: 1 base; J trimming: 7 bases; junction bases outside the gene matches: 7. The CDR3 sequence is CASSLSPGRGNEQFF. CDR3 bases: TGTGCCAGCAGCTTAAGCCCGGGGAGGGGAAATGAGCAGTTCTTC.

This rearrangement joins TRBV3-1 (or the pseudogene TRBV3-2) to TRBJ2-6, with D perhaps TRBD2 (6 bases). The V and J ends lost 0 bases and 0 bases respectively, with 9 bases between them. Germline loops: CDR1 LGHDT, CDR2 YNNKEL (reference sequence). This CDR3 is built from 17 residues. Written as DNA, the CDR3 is TGTGCCAGCAGCCAAGATAACGGGGGCTCTGGGGCCAACGTCCTGACTTTC. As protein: CASSQDNGGSGANVLTF.

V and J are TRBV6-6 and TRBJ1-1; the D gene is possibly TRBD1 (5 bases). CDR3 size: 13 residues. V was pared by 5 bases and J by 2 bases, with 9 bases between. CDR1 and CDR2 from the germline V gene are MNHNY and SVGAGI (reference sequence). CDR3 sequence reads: CASSLTGNTEAFF. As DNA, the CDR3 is TGTGCCAGCAGTCTTACAGGTAACACTGAAGCTTTCTTT.

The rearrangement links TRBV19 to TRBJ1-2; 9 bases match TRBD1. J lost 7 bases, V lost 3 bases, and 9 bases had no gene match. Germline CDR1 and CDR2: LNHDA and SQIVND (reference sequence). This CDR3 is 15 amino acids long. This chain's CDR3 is CASSIPGQGTAGYTF. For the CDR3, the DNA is TGTGCCAGTAGTATTCCGGGACAGGGAACGGCTGGCTACACCTTC.